A single sample gave rise to the 27 T cell receptor beta chains below, sequenced in a study of cytomegalovirus exposure and HLA in healthy donors. Use of 60 Vbeta and 13 Jbeta primers characterized the PCR. Generated by immunoSEQ multiplex PCR, the TCRdb table keeps only in-frame clones and is missing some. The sample has 150,000 to 200,000 clones, around three quarters seen once. The source material was PBMCs. These receptors were obtained from a woman between 35 and 50 years old in good health and CMV-seronegative.

The chain recombines TRBV6-1 with TRBJ2-3, with 9 bases aligning to TRBD2. The V segment lost 4 bases and the J segment 3 bases; nucleotides outside the gene matches: 5. CDR3 length: 15 residues. Germline loops: CDR1 MNHNS, CDR2 SASEGT. The CDR3 DNA follows: TGTGCCAGCAGTGTAGCGGGAGTGGGGACAGATACGCAGTATTTT. Protein product: CASSVAGVGTDTQYF.

J is TRBJ2-7 and V is TRBV6-1; the D is unclear. Trimming cost V 5 bases and J 4 bases, with 12 bases left between them. Germline CDR1 is MNHNS and CDR2 is SASEGT. There are 13 residues in the CDR3. CDR3 nucleotides: TGTGCCAGCAGTCCCCTCCTAGTGTACGAGCAGTACTTC. It specifies CASSPLLVYEQYF.

This chain uses TRBV5-1 with TRBJ2-7; TRBD2 aligns across 13 bases. Unmatched junction bases numbered 5, after V lost 0 bases and J lost 2 bases. Germline V gives CDR1 SGHRS, CDR2 YFSETQ. This CDR3 has 17 residues. The DNA for the CDR3 is TGCGCCAGCAGCTTGGGTACTAGCGGGAGGGCCCCCTACGAGCAGTACTTC. It specifies CASSLGTSGRAPYEQYF.

The V and J genes are TRBV19 and TRBJ1-1; D uncertain. In germline, CDR1 is LNHDA, CDR2 SQIVND (reference sequence). The CDR3 spans 16 residues. V lost 2 bases to trimming and J lost 4 bases, with 17 bases between them. The CDR3 loop is CASSIKGPTGSTEAFF. As DNA, the CDR3 is TGTGCCAGTAGTATAAAAGGGCCGACTGGGAGCACTGAAGCTTTCTTT.

The chain combines TRBV5-1 with TRBJ2-1; D may be TRBD2 (6 bases). This CDR3 has 14 amino acids. CDR1 SGHRS and CDR2 YFSETQ come from the germline V gene. Trimming took 9 bases from V and 10 from J, leaving 23 bases between them. The CDR3 spells CATKGTFPTGEQFF. CDR3 sequence (DNA): TGCGCCACCAAAGGGACTTTTCCCACGGGGGAGCAGTTCTTC.

The chain links TRBV6-5 to TRBJ1-2, with D tentatively TRBD1 (6 bases). Germline CDR1 is MNHEY and CDR2 is SVGAGI. V shed 7 bases and J shed 6 bases, with 18 bases lying between them. The CDR3 runs 14 residues. CDR3 residues: CASNPTGLRDGYTF. The CDR3 coding sequence is TGTGCCAGCAACCCCACAGGGTTACGAGATGGCTACACCTTC.

This clone occurred once. The chain recombines TRBV4-2 with TRBJ2-1; 13 nucleotides align to TRBD2. This CDR3 is built from 14 residues. CDR1 is LGHNA, CDR2 YNFKEQ, per germline. V lost 4 bases to trimming and J lost 10 bases; unmatched junction nucleotides: 4. CDR3: CASSRALAGGEQFF. The CDR3 region has the DNA TGTGCCAGCAGCCGTGCACTAGCGGGAGGGGAGCAGTTCTTC.

The rearrangement links TRBV6-1 to TRBJ2-5, with a tentative D call TRBD2 (6 bases). The V gene lost 2 bases and the J gene lost 5 bases, with 24 bases spanning the gap. Germline values: CDR1 MNHNS, CDR2 SASEGT. This CDR3 has 18 amino acids. CDR3 region: CASSERAVSGRLGETQYF. The CDR3 nucleotides are TGTGCCAGCAGTGAAAGGGCCGTCAGTGGGAGGCTCGGGGAGACCCAGTACTTC.

This sequence joins TRBV6-5 and TRBJ2-3; TRBD2 might be the D (5 bases). Trimming cost V 2 bases and J 4 bases, with 13 bases left between them. This CDR3 spans 15 amino acids. In germline, CDR1 is MNHEY, CDR2 SVGAGI. In nucleotides, the CDR3 is TGTGCCAGCAGTTACGGAGCGGAGTCCCCAGATACGCAGTATTTT. Protein product: CASSYGAESPDTQYF.

The chain combines TRBV30 with TRBJ2-6; tentative D call: TRBD2 (6 bases). Trimming cost V 0 bases and J 0 bases, with 12 bases left between them. The CDR3 contains 17 residues. Per the germline V gene, CDR1 is GTSNPN and CDR2 is SVGIG (reference sequence). The DNA of the CDR3 is TGTGCCTGGAGTGTGCTAGCGTCGTACTCTGGGGCCAACGTCCTGACTTTC. This codes for CAWSVLASYSGANVLTF.

The rearrangement links TRBV29-1 to TRBJ2-1, with 9 bases fitting TRBD2. The germline gives CDR1 SQVTM, CDR2 ANQGSEA. The CDR3 totals 14 residues. V shed 8 bases, J shed 3 bases, and the junction held 8 bases outside the gene matches. In DNA, the CDR3 is TGCAGCACAATAGCGGGGGAGTTCTACAATGAGCAGTTCTTC. This translates into CSTIAGEFYNEQFF.

The CDR3 loop is CASSSGTSGSWETQYF. In nucleotides, the CDR3 is TGTGCCAGCAGCTCGGGGACTAGCGGGAGCTGGGAGACCCAGTACTTC. The V gene is TRBV5-4, the J gene TRBJ2-5, with 14 bases aligning to TRBD2. The CDR3 sequence is 16 residues long. Germline V gene data show CDR1 as SGHNT and CDR2 as YYREEE (reference sequence). The J segment lost 5 bases and the V segment lost 3 bases, leaving 6 bases of the junction unmatched.

The V call is TRBV30, the J call TRBJ1-2; a weak D match, TRBD1 (6 bases). The germline V gene encodes CDR1 GTSNPN and CDR2 SVGIG (reference sequence). The germline V and J ends were trimmed by 3 bases and 8 bases, with 13 bases remaining between them. CDR3 size: 12 residues. CDR3 coding DNA: TGTGCCTGGAGACCCGGGACATTGGGCTACACCTTC. Translated: CAWRPGTLGYTF.

The chain has TRBV4-2 and TRBJ2-7; tentatively, D is TRBD2 (5 bases). The CDR3 is made up of 12 amino acids. Germline V CDR1 and CDR2: LGHNA, YNFKEQ. Trimming removed 4 bases at V and 4 bases at J, with 8 bases between. The CDR3 nucleotides read TGTGCCAGCAGCCGGGGAGTTTACGAGCAGTACTTC. Residues: CASSRGVYEQYF.

The genes are TRBV15 and TRBJ1-1; 9 bases fit TRBD1. The germline CDR1 and CDR2 sequences are LNHNV and YYDKDF (reference sequence). The CDR3 spans 15 residues. V lost 0 bases and J lost 7; bases outside the gene matches: 6. The CDR3 DNA is TGTGCCACCAGCAGAGAAGGACAGGGGAACGGTGAAGCTTTCTTT. It encodes CATSREGQGNGEAFF.

This rearrangement joins TRBV5-1 to TRBJ1-5; D ambiguous. Deletions cut 0 bases from V and 6 bases from J, with 10 bases between. Germline V gives CDR1 SGHRS, CDR2 YFSETQ. The CDR3 is 14 amino acids. Here the CDR3 reads CASSLAEGGQPQHF. CDR3 sequence (DNA): TGCGCCAGCAGCTTGGCCGAAGGCGGTCAGCCCCAGCATTTT.

The chain recombines TRBV18 with TRBJ1-4; D gene unclear. Germline V gives CDR1 KGHSH, CDR2 LQKENI. Deletions cut 3 bases from V and 0 bases from J, with 8 bases between. The CDR3 totals 15 residues. CDR3 bases: TGTGCCAGCTCACCCCGAGTTGCAACTAATGAAAAACTGTTTTTT. Its protein product is CASSPRVATNEKLFF.

This rearrangement joins TRBV11-3 to TRBJ1-4, with 10 bases identical to TRBD1. The CDR3 runs to 15 residues. The V segment lost 5 bases and the J segment 8 bases; nucleotides outside the gene matches: 8. The germline CDR1 and CDR2 sequences are SGHNT and YENEEA. The CDR3 reads CASSQLTGGDEKLFF. In nucleotides, the CDR3 is TGTGCCAGCAGCCAACTGACAGGGGGCGACGAAAAACTGTTTTTT.

Concerning this clone itself: The junction does not match germline at one end; this may be a read error. The chain is built from TRBV27 and TRBJ2-1, with D tentatively TRBD1 (6 bases). This CDR3 has 15 residues. Germline-derived CDR1 and CDR2 are MNHEY and SMNVEV (reference sequence). The CDR3 spells CASQLGQGSFNEQFF. CDR3 coding DNA: TGTGCCAGCCAGTTGGGCCAGGGGTCCTTCAATGAGCAGTTCTTC.

The V and J genes are TRBV7-9 and TRBJ2-3, with TRBD1 matching over 11 bases. The trim removed 6 bases at V and 5 bases at J, leaving 10 bases unmatched. This CDR3 spans 16 amino acids. Germline V gene sequence: CDR1 SEHNR, CDR2 FQNEAQ (reference sequence). In nucleotides, the CDR3 is TGTGCCAGCAGTTACCTACTGGACAGGGGGCAAGATACGCAGTATTTT. Encoded protein: CASSYLLDRGQDTQYF.

The V and J genes are TRBV18 and TRBJ1-1; TRBD1 aligns across 7 bases. Per germline, CDR1 KGHSH and CDR2 LQKENI. The CDR3 is 14 residues long. V was clipped by 3 bases and J by 2 bases; unmatched bases: 3. The CDR3 loop is CASSPEGANTEAFF. CDR3 coding DNA: TGTGCCAGCTCACCGGAGGGGGCAAACACTGAAGCTTTCTTT.

This clone showed up just a few times. The gene calls are TRBV6-1 and TRBJ2-7, with a weak D call TRBD1 (6 bases). V lost 2 bases and J 5 bases, leaving 13 bases between the germline ends. Per the germline V gene, CDR1 is MNHNS and CDR2 is SASEGT. CDR3 length equals 14 residues. The CDR3 DNA sequence: TGTGCCAGCAGTGAAAGGAAGGCAGGGGACGAGCAGTACTTC. Its translation is CASSERKAGDEQYF.

This chain joins TRBV28 and TRBJ1-1, with 12 positions matching TRBD1. The CDR3 is 14 amino acids. Germline trimming cut 4 bases from V and 4 bases from J; bases unmatched to any gene: 1. Per germline, CDR1 MDHEN and CDR2 SYDVKM. The chain's CDR3 is CASSSGQGATEAFF. CDR3 in DNA: TGTGCCAGCAGTTCGGGACAGGGGGCCACTGAAGCTTTCTTT.

This clone was seen a handful of times. V gene TRBV5-1 combines with J gene TRBJ2-5; 7 bases match TRBD1. Germline CDR1 and CDR2: SGHRS and YFSETQ. After removal of 4 bases from V and 9 bases from J, the junction contained 6 bases not matched to a gene. The CDR3 has 12 residues. For the CDR3, the DNA is TGCGCCAGCAGCCCAGGGGGAGTGGCCCAGTACTTC. Encoded protein: CASSPGGVAQYF.

The chain employs TRBV7-2 and TRBJ2-5; a possible D gene is TRBD2 (5 bases). Trimming pared 3 bases from V and 0 bases from J, leaving 8 bases between. This CDR3 contains 14 residues. Germline V gene sequence: CDR1 SGHTA, CDR2 FQGNSA. The CDR3 nucleotides read TGTGCCAGCAGCTTCGGGGTATACCAAGAGACCCAGTACTTC. The encoded protein is CASSFGVYQETQYF. Together with reference TRBV7-2 and TRBJ2-5, the CDR3 gives the full variable domain: GAGVSQSPSNKVTEKGKDVELRCDPISGHTALYWYRQSLGQGLEFLIYFQGNSAPDKSGLPSDRFSAERTGGSVSTLTIQRTQQEDSAVYLCASSFGVYQETQYFGPGTRLLVL.

This clone was seen a handful of times. This chain joins TRBV27 and TRBJ2-5; 7 bases are a match to TRBD2. The V gene end was trimmed by 1 base and the J gene end by 4 bases; junction bases not matched to a gene: 9. This CDR3 spans 16 amino acids. CDR1 MNHEY and CDR2 SMNVEV come from the germline V gene (reference sequence). The CDR3: CASSLLGGGPTETQYF. DNA for the CDR3: TGTGCCAGCAGTTTATTGGGGGGAGGGCCCACAGAGACCCAGTACTTC.

This clone has just a few counts. V and J are TRBV5-8 and TRBJ1-5; the match to TRBD1 covers 8 bases. Germline CDR1 reads SGHTS; CDR2 reads YDEGEE. The CDR3 loop spans 16 amino acids. Trimming cost V 4 bases and J 6 bases; bases outside gene matches: 12. This CDR3 reads CASSRLGQGVGQPQHF. In nucleotides, the CDR3 is TGTGCCAGCAGCCGGCTCGGACAGGGAGTAGGTCAGCCCCAGCATTTT.